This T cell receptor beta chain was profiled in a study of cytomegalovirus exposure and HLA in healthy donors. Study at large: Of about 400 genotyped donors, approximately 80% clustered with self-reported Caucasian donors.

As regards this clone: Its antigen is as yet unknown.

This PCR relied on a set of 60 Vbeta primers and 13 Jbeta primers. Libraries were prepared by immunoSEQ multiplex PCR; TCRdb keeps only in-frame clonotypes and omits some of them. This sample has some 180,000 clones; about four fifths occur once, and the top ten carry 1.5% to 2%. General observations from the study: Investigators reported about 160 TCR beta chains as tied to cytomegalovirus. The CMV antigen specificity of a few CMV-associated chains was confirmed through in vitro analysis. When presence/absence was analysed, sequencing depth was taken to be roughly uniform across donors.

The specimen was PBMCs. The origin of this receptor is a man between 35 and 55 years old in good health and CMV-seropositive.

CDR3 sequence reads: CAWSVGGSQPQHF. The CDR3 DNA reads TGTGCCTGGAGTGTTGGGGGCTCTCAGCCCCAGCATTTT. The rearrangement joins TRBV30 to TRBJ1-5; D is perhaps TRBD1 (6 bases). This CDR3 is built from 13 residues. Trimming took 0 bases from V and 6 from J, leaving 9 bases between them. CDR1 is GTSNPN, CDR2 SVGIG, per germline (reference sequence). The variable domain in full, with the rest retrieved from reference TRBV30 and TRBJ1-5, is SQTIHQWPATLVQPVGSPLSLECTVEGTSNPNLYWYRQAAGRGLQLLFYSVGIGQISSEVPQNLSASRPQDRQFILSSKKLLLSDSGFYLCAWSVGGSQPQHFGDGTRLSIL.